This T cell receptor (beta chain) was retrieved from a study of cytomegalovirus exposure and HLA in healthy donors. A note on this clone: As yet, its antigen is unknown.

Trimming took off 4 bases at V and 0 bases at J, with 16 bases between the two ends. From germline, CDR1 is MNHNS and CDR2 SASEGT. The CDR3 has 17 amino acids. The study ran its PCR with 60 Vbeta and 13 Jbeta primers. Clones were sequenced by immunoSEQ multiplex PCR, and TCRdb holds only the in-frame ones, with some missing. This table holds 180,000 or so clones, about 10% found once. Study-wide results and limits: Later genetic work tied a missense DCLRE1C variant to beta-chain V and J trimming. Roughly even sequencing depth across donors was the assumption behind the presence/absence analyses. Reportedly, a later analysis found an Asian-associated ancestry cluster had fewer N-insertions than the roughly 670-donor mean. There was a cluster of highly shared sequence variants that was likely a sequencing artifact.

The source material was PBMCs. V gene TRBV6-1 combines with J gene TRBJ1-3; D is unclear. The source is a young woman in good health and CMV-seropositive. Here the CDR3 reads CASSALLIRGSGNTIYF. The CDR3 DNA reads as TGTGCCAGCAGTGCCTTACTAATCCGGGGCTCTGGAAACACCATATATTTT.